This T cell receptor (beta chain) was recovered during a study of OX40 agonist ivuxolimab in advanced cancers. This CDR3 contains 12 residues. Trimming removed 5 bases from V and 3 bases from J, with 7 bases in between. Germline V CDR1 and CDR2: MDHEN, SYDVKM. This clone was detected only once. Data came from immunoSEQ multiplex PCR; TCRdb stores just in-frame clones and leaves some out. The top ten hold more than 25% of the sample, which has 25,000 to 35,000 clones, approximately 91% seen once. This receptor was obtained from an adult with an advanced solid tumor such as melanoma, head and neck, liver or kidney cancer. The chain has TRBV28 and TRBJ1-1; D remains unclear. The sequencing here drew on CD4+ or CD8+ T cells sorted from blood, taken in a trial of the OX40 agonist ivuxolimab. The CDR3 region has the DNA TGTGCCAGCAGTCCTGGACACACTGAAGCTTTCTTT. As protein: CASSPGHTEAFF.